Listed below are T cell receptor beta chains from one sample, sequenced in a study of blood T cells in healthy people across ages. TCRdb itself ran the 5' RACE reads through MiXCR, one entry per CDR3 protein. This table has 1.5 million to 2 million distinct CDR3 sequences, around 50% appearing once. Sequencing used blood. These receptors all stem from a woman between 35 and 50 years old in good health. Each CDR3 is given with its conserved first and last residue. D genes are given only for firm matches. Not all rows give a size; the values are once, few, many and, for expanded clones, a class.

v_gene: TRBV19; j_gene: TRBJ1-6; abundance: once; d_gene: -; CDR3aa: CASTSFSGGSPLHF; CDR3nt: TGTGCCAGTACCTCTTTCTCGGGAGGTTCACCCCTCCACTTT
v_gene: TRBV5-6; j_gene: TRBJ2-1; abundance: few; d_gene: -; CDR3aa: CASSLTGDYAEQFF; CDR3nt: TGTGCCAGCAGCCTGACAGGGGACTACGCGGAGCAGTTCTTC
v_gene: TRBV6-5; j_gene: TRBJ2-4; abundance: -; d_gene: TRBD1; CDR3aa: CASSQTGVQYF; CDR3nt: TGTGCCAGCAGCCAGACAGGGGTGCAGTACTTC
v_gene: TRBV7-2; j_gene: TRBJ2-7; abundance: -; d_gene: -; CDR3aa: CASSFQGLYEQYF; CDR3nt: TGTGCCAGCAGCTTCCAGGGTCTCTACGAGCAGTACTTC
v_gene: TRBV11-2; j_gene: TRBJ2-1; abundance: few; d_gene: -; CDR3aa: CASNLRLLGSYNEQFF; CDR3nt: TGTGCCAGCAATTTACGTTTATTGGGATCCTACAATGAGCAGTTCTTC
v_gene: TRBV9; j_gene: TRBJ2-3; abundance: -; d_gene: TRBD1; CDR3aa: CASSEGTGDTQYF; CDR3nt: TGTGCCAGCAGCGAGGGGACAGGAGATACGCAGTATTTT
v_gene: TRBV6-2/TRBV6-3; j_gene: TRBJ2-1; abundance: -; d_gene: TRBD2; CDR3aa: CASRPTGGPQFF; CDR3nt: TGTGCCAGCCGTCCCACGGGGGGGCCTCAGTTCTTC
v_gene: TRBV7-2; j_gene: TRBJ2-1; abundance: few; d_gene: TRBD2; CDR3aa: CASSLVLAGVNEQFF; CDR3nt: TGTGCCAGCAGCTTAGTACTAGCGGGGGTCAATGAGCAGTTCTTC
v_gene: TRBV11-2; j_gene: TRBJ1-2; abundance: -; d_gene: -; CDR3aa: CASSLDITSYGYTF; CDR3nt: TGTGCCAGCAGCTTAGATATCACTTCCTATGGCTACACCTTC
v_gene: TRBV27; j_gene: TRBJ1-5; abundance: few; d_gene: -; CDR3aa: CASSLFSAPSNQPQHF; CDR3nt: TGTGCCAGCAGTCTCTTCTCGGCTCCGAGCAATCAGCCCCAGCATTTT
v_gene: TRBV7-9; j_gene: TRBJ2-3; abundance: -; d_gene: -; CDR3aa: CASSPGIGGPTDTQYF; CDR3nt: TGTGCCAGCAGCCCGGGGATTGGCGGGCCTACAGATACGCAGTATTTT
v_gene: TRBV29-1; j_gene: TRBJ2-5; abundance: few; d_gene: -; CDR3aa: CSVGQTSGETQYF; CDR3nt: TGCAGCGTCGGACAGACATCGGGGGAGACCCAGTACTTC
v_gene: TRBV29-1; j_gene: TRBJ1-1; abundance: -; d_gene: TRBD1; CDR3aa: CSVGAGTVNTEAFF; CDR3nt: TGCAGCGTTGGGGCCGGGACAGTGAACACTGAAGCTTTCTTT
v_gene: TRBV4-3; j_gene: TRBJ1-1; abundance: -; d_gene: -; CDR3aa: CASSQDVPPVDTEAFF; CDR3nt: TGCGCCAGCAGCCAAGACGTCCCTCCGGTAGACACTGAAGCTTTCTTT
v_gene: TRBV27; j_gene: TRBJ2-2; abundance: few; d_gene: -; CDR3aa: CASSLSSRANTGELFF; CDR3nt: TGTGCCAGCAGTTTATCGTCACGCGCGAACACCGGGGAGCTGTTTTTT
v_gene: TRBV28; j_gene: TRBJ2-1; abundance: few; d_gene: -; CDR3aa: CASSFGGGGAPINEQFF; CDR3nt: TGTGCCAGCAGTTTTGGAGGTGGGGGGGCGCCTATCAATGAGCAGTTCTTC
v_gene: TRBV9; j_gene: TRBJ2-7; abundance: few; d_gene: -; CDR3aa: CASSVAPRRVEQYF; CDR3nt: TGTGCCAGCAGCGTAGCTCCCCGCAGGGTCGAGCAGTACTTC
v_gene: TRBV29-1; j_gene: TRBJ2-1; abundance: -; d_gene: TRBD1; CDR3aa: CSVITGVPYNEQFF; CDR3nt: TGCAGCGTCATAACAGGGGTCCCCTACAATGAGCAGTTCTTC
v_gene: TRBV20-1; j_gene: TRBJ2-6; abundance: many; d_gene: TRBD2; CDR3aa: CSASPLAGGSSGANVLTF; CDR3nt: TGCAGTGCCTCGCCCCTAGCGGGGGGGAGCTCTGGGGCCAACGTCCTGACTTTC
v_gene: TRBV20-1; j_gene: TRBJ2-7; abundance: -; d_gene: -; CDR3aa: CSASALQDSYEQYF; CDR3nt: TGCAGTGCTAGCGCTCTACAGGACTCCTACGAGCAGTACTTC
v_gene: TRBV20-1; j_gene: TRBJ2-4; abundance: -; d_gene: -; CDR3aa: CSASERNLAKNIQYF; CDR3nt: TGCAGTGCTTCGGAGAGAAACCTAGCCAAAAACATTCAGTACTTC
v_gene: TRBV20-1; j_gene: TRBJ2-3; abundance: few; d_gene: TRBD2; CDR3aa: CSAELLAGGPDTQYF; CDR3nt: TGCAGTGCTGAACTTCTAGCGGGGGGCCCCGATACGCAGTATTTT
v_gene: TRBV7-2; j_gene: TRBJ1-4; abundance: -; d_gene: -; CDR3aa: CASSSDSRTNEKLFF; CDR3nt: TGTGCCAGCAGCTCGGACAGCCGAACTAATGAAAAACTGTTTTTT
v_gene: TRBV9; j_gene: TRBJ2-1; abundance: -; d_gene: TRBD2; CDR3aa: CASSPGLAPTDEQFF; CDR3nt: TGTGCCAGCAGCCCCGGACTAGCGCCGACCGATGAGCAGTTCTTC
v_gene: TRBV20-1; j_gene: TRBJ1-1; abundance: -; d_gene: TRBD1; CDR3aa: CSARPLDRGLAEAFF; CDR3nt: TGCAGTGCTAGACCACTTGACAGGGGGCTGGCTGAAGCTTTCTTT
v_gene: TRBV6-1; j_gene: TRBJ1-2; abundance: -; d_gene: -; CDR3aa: CAIFRGGASYGYTF; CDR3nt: TGTGCCATCTTCCGAGGGGGGGCGAGCTATGGCTACACCTTC
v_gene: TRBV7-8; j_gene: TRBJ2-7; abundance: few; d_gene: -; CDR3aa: CASSGELSATYEQYF; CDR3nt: TGTGCCAGCAGCGGAGAGCTGTCTGCTACCTACGAGCAGTACTTC
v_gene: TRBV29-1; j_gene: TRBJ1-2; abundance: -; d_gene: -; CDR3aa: CSVAWPQGTNYGCTF; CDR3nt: TGCAGCGTTGCCTGGCCACAGGGAACAAACTATGGCTGCACCTTC
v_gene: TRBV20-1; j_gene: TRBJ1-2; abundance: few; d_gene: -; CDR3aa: CSAGGTNYGYTF; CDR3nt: TGCAGTGCGGGAGGCACAAACTATGGCTACACCTTC